The 19 T cell receptor beta chains below all came from one sample that was sequenced in a study of blood T cell repertoires in COVID-19. Here immunoSEQ multiplex PCR was the method, and the copy in TCRdb shows in-frame clones only, minus some. The sample yields around 200,000 clones, around 84% seen once. The source material was peripheral blood. The receptors originated from a young man with active or convalescent COVID-19.

The chain is built from TRBV6-1 and TRBJ1-2, with D possibly matching TRBD1 (6 bases). Trimming shortened V by 0 bases and J by 6 bases, and 11 bases separated the two germline ends. This CDR3 is built from 14 residues. Germline-derived CDR1 and CDR2 are MNHNS and SASEGT. The CDR3: CASSEAWGGNGYTF. CDR3 in DNA: TGTGCCAGCAGTGAAGCCTGGGGGGGCAATGGCTACACCTTC.

The V and J genes are TRBV5-6 and TRBJ2-5, with 11 bases lining up with TRBD1. The CDR3 spans 15 residues. Germline V gene sequence: CDR1 SGHDT, CDR2 YYEEEE. V lost 4 bases to trimming and J lost 4 bases; unmatched junction nucleotides: 6. The CDR3 region is CASSLPGQGVETQYF. The CDR3 DNA follows: TGTGCCAGCAGCCTACCGGGACAGGGGGTAGAGACCCAGTACTTC.

This clone was observed once. The V gene is TRBV28, the J gene TRBJ1-6; D is perhaps TRBD1 (6 bases). From germline, CDR1 is MDHEN and CDR2 SYDVKM. This CDR3 contains 14 residues. Trimming removed 8 bases at V and 13 bases at J, with 21 bases between. CDR3 protein: CASRAGGGSPPLHF. CDR3 sequence (DNA): TGTGCCAGCCGTGCGGGGGGGGGCAGTCCGCCCCTCCACTTT.

J is TRBJ1-1 and V is TRBV7-5. TRBV7-5 represents a pseudogene. This CDR3 spans 16 amino acids. The CDR3 DNA reads TGTGTCAGAAGGCCCGGGCATCCCCCCGGGGACACTGAAGCTTTCTTT. Its protein is CVRRPGHPPGDTEAFF.

The J gene is TRBJ2-3, the V gene TRBV11-3, with 7 bases matching TRBD1. V was pared by 3 bases and J by 4 bases, with 1 base of the junction left unmatched. The CDR3 runs to 13 residues. Looked up from germline, CDR1 is SGHNT and CDR2 is YENEEA. Here the CDR3 DNA reads TGTGCCAGCAGCTTTCAGGGGGCAGATACGCAGTATTTT. This translates into CASSFQGADTQYF. Filled out from reference TRBV11-3 and TRBJ2-3, the complete variable domain reads EAGVVQSPRYKIIEKKQPVAFWCNPISGHNTLYWYLQNLGQGPELLIRYENEEAVDDSQLPKDRFSAERLKGVDSTLKIQPAELGDSAVYLCASSFQGADTQYFGPGTRLTVL.

This clone was seen only a few times. The chain is built from TRBV6-1 and TRBJ2-7; D perhaps matches TRBD2 (7 bases). Germline lookup yields CDR1 MNHNS and CDR2 SASEGT. Trimming took off 2 bases at V and 3 bases at J, with 14 bases between the two ends. The CDR3 has 15 residues. CDR3 sequence reads: CASSESLGGLYEQYV. The CDR3 region has the DNA TGTGCCAGCAGTGAATCTCTCGGGGGGCTCTACGAGCAGTACGTC.

This clone showed up just a few times. This chain links TRBV27 with TRBJ1-5; 7 bases line up with TRBD1. Germline CDR1 MNHEY, CDR2 SMNVEV (reference sequence). The CDR3 is 16 amino acids. The J segment lost 2 bases and the V segment lost 6 bases, leaving 10 bases of the junction unmatched. CDR3 sequence reads: CASRITTGKGNQPQHF. Here the CDR3 DNA reads TGTGCCAGCAGGATTACGACAGGGAAGGGCAATCAGCCCCAGCATTTT.

The V gene is TRBV30, the J gene TRBJ1-2, with D perhaps TRBD1 (5 bases). This CDR3 contains 13 residues. Germline values: CDR1 GTSNPN, CDR2 SVGIG (reference sequence). V lost 1 base, J lost 3 bases, and 9 bases lay in between. The DNA of the CDR3 is TGTGCCTGGAGTGACGGAGGGGACTATGGCTACACCTTC. Amino acid sequence: CAWSDGGDYGYTF. The variable domain in full, completed from reference TRBV30 and TRBJ1-2, reads SQTIHQWPATLVQPVGSPLSLECTVEGTSNPNLYWYRQAAGRGLQLLFYSVGIGQISSEVPQNLSASRPQDRQFILSSKKLLLSDSGFYLCAWSDGGDYGYTFGSGTRLTVV.

The chain combines TRBV3-1 (or the pseudogene TRBV3-2) with TRBJ2-2, with 7 bases matching TRBD1. This CDR3 spans 16 amino acids. The germline CDR1 and CDR2 sequences are LGHDT and YNNKEL (reference sequence). V was clipped by 1 base and J by 2 bases; unmatched bases: 4. The CDR3 loop is CASSQADRVNTGELFF. The CDR3 nucleotides are TGTGCCAGCAGCCAAGCTGACAGGGTTAACACCGGGGAGCTGTTTTTT.

The genes are TRBV27 and TRBJ2-2; D uncertain. Germline assignment: CDR1 MNHEY and CDR2 SMNVEV (reference sequence). Trimming pared 5 bases from V and 8 bases from J, leaving 15 bases between. The CDR3 has 14 residues. The CDR3 DNA follows: TGTGCCAGCAGTCGAACCAATGCGCGGGGGGAGCTGTTTTTT. It codes for CASSRTNARGELFF.

The rearrangement joins TRBV5-1 to TRBJ2-7; 9 nucleotides line up with TRBD1. The CDR3 length is 15 residues. From germline, CDR1 is SGHRS and CDR2 YFSETQ. V was clipped by 4 bases and J by 7 bases; unmatched bases: 12. CDR3 nucleotides: TGCGCCAGCAGCCCGGCTGGGACAGGGCCTCTGGAGCAGTACGTC. Translating it yields CASSPAGTGPLEQYV.

As for this clone: Other DNA sequences of this sample code for an identical CDR3. The chain recombines TRBV28 with TRBJ1-5; possible D gene TRBD1, 6 bases. The CDR3 loop spans 14 amino acids. V lost 3 bases, J lost 1 base, and 7 bases lay in between. Germline V CDR1 and CDR2: MDHEN, SYDVKM. CDR3 sequence reads: CASSLRGSNQPQHF. For the CDR3, the DNA is TGTGCCAGCAGTTTGAGGGGGAGCAATCAGCCCCAGCATTTT.

This sequence joins TRBV7-2 and TRBJ2-3; the D gene is possibly TRBD1 (6 bases). Germline assignment: CDR1 SGHTA and CDR2 FQGNSA. The CDR3 has 12 amino acids. Trimming removed 2 bases at V and 13 bases at J, with 13 bases between. This chain's CDR3 is CASSLLGDRKYF. CDR3 nucleotides: TGTGCCAGCAGCTTATTAGGAGACAGGAAGTATTTT.

This clone came up once. The chain recombines TRBV3-1 (or the pseudogene TRBV3-2) with TRBJ2-5; TRBD1 is a possible D gene (7 bases). The length of the CDR3 is 16 residues. V shed 2 bases and J shed 2 bases, with 15 bases lying between them. Germline CDR1 LGHDT, CDR2 YNNKEL (reference sequence). DNA for the CDR3: TGTGCCAGCAGCCAAAAAACCGCGGGACAGCAAGAGACCCAGTACTTC. This translates into CASSQKTAGQQETQYF.

This clone was recorded at least ten times. The rearrangement joins TRBV5-4 to TRBJ2-5; 11 nucleotides match TRBD2. Germline CDR1 reads SGHNT; CDR2 reads YYREEE (reference sequence). CDR3 length: 13 residues. Trimming removed 5 bases from V and 4 bases from J; junction bases left unmatched: 1. Written as DNA, the CDR3 is TGTGCCAGCAGGACTAGCGGGACAGAGACCCAGTACTTC. Translated, it gives CASRTSGTETQYF.

The J gene is TRBJ1-2, the V gene TRBV24-1; D may be TRBD1 (6 bases). CDR3 length equals 13 residues. Trimming removed 6 bases at V and 2 bases at J, with 9 bases between. The germline V gene has CDR1 KGHDR and CDR2 SFDVKD. In nucleotides, the CDR3 is TGTGCCACCAGTTCCGGACAGAACTATGGCTACACCTTC. It encodes CATSSGQNYGYTF.

The CDR3 is CASSSRRAAEAFF. CDR3 sequence (DNA): TGTGCCAGCAGTTCCCGGAGGGCGGCTGAAGCTTTCTTT. The chain uses TRBV6-5 and TRBJ1-1; D is undetermined. V lost 4 bases and J lost 6, with 12 bases in between. In germline, CDR1 is MNHEY, CDR2 SVGAGI. The CDR3 has 13 amino acids.

The chain is built from TRBV7-9 and TRBJ1-2; 7 positions agree with TRBD1. V shed 0 bases and J 5 bases; nucleotides not matched to a gene: 6. The CDR3 consists of 15 residues. The V gene's germline CDR1 is SEHNR and CDR2 FQNEAQ (reference sequence). This CDR3 reads CASSLASRGLYGYTF. The CDR3 nucleotides are TGTGCCAGCAGCTTAGCGTCCAGGGGGTTATATGGCTACACCTTC.

The rearrangement links TRBV3-1 (or the pseudogene TRBV3-2) to TRBJ2-1; a possible D gene is TRBD2 (5 bases). The CDR3 is 12 amino acids. Germline lookup yields CDR1 LGHDT and CDR2 YNNKEL (reference sequence). The V gene lost 1 base and the J gene lost 7 bases, with 5 bases spanning the gap. CDR3 protein: CASSQGRNEQFF. CDR3 in DNA: TGTGCCAGCAGCCAAGGGAGGAATGAGCAGTTCTTC.